This TCR beta chain was captured in a study of regulatory T cells in long-lasting Graves disease. General observations from the study: Analysis covered peripheral blood alone, not thyroid tissue. Newly diagnosed disease favored TRBV20-1 and TRBJ2-1 over persistent disease.

A few counts support this clonotype. Its antigen is unknown. TCR beta libraries were built with iRepertoire HTBI primers and Arm-PCR of CDR3 regions. One entry per CDR3 protein, called by TCRdb with MiXCR from the multiplex PCR reads. The table records about 220,000 distinct CDR3 sequences, roughly 19% of them present only once. Time point here: newly diagnosed GD, antithyroid drugs for less than 3 months. Construction of the TCR library relied on RNA isolated from PBMCs. Investigators report Graves' disease was diagnosed under American Thyroid Association guidelines. Per germline, CDR1 SGHKS and CDR2 YYEKEE (reference sequence). V lost 0 bases to trimming and J lost 3 bases, with 7 bases between them. This CDR3 has 13 amino acids. These same data were also listed under a study on T cells in Graves' hyperthyroidism and ophthalmopathy. That report notes: First-round RT-PCR of the TCR CDR3 relied on the HTBI primer set.

The receptor was isolated from a woman in her twenties or thirties with Graves disease. The V call is TRBV5-5, the J call TRBJ2-7; D not resolved. Specimen: peripheral blood mononuclear cells (PBMCs), collected at new diagnosis, from a patient treated with antithyroid drugs. Written as DNA, the CDR3 is TGTGCCAGCAGCTTGGCCTACAACTACGAGCAGTACTTC. It codes for CASSLAYNYEQYF.